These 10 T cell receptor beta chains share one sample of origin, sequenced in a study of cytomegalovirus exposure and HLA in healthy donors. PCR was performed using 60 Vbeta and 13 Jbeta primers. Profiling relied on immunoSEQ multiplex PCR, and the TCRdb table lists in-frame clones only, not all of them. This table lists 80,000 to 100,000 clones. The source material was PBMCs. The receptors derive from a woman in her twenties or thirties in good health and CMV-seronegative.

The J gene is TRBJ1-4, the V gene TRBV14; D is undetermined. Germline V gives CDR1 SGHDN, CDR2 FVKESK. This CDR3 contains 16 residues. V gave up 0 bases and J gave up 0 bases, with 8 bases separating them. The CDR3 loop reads CASSQDRVATNEKLFF. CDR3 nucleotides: TGTGCCAGCAGCCAAGATCGAGTTGCAACTAATGAAAAACTGTTTTTT.

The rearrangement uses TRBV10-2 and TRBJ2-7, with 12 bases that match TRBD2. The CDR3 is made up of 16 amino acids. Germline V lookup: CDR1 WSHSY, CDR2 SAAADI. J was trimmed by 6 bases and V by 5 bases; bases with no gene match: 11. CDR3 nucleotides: TGCGCCAGCAGTCTGATTCTAGCGGGAGGGCCCTCCGAGCAGTACTTC. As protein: CASSLILAGGPSEQYF.

The CDR3 coding sequence is TGTGCCAGCAGGCGGACTAGCTCGAGGTACAATGAGCAGTTCTTC. It encodes CASRRTSSRYNEQFF. The chain recombines TRBV28 with TRBJ2-1; 8 bases fit TRBD2. CDR1 and CDR2 from the germline V gene are MDHEN and SYDVKM. The CDR3 consists of 15 residues. The V segment lost 6 bases and the J segment 4 bases; nucleotides outside the gene matches: 8.

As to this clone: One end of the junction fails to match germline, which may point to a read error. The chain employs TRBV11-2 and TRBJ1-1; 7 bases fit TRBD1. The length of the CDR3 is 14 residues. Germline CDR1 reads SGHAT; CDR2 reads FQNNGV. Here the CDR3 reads CASSLTQPGQPTEF. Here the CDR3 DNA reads TGTGCCAGCAGCTTAACGCAACCGGGACAGCCGACTGAATTT.

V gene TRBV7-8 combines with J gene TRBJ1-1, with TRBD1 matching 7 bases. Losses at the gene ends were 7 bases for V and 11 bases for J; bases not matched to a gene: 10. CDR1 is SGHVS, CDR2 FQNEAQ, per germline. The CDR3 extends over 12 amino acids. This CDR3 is CASTPPGTEAFF. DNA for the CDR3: TGTGCCAGCACACCCCCGGGGACAGAGGCTTTCTTT.

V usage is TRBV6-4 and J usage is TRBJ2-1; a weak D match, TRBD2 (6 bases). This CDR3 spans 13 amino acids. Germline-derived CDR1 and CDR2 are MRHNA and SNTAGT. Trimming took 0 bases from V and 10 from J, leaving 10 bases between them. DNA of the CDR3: TGTGCCAGCAGTGACTCGACGGAGGGGGAGCAGTTCTTC. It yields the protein CASSDSTEGEQFF.

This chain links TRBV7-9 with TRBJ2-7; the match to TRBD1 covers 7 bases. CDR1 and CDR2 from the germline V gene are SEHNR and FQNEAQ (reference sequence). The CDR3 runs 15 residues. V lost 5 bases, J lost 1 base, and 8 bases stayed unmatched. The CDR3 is CASSPRTGTSYEQYF. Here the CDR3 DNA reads TGTGCCAGCAGCCCCAGGACAGGTACGTCCTACGAGCAGTACTTC.

CDR3 bases: TGTGCCAGCGGTTACAGGGTTAACTTCTATGGCTACACCTTC. Encoded protein: CASGYRVNFYGYTF. The chain recombines TRBV6-4 with TRBJ1-2; weak D call: TRBD1 (6 bases). Germline CDR1 is MRHNA and CDR2 is SNTAGT. The CDR3 consists of 14 residues. V lost 8 bases to trimming and J lost 4 bases, with 17 bases between them.

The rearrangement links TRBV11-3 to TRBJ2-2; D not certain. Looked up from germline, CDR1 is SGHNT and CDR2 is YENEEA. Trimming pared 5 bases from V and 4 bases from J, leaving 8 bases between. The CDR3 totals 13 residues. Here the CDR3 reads CASSLPGTGELFF. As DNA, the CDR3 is TGTGCCAGCAGCCTCCCCGGCACCGGGGAGCTGTTTTTT.

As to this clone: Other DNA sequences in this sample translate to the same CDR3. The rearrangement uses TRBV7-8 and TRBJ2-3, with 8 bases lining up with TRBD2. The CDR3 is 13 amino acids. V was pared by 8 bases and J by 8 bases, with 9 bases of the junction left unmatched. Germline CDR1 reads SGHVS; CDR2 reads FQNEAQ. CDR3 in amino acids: CASAGGGRGTQYF. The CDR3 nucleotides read TGTGCCAGCGCCGGGGGGGGCCGCGGTACGCAGTATTTT.